This T cell receptor beta chain was recorded in a study of T cells in Graves' hyperthyroidism and ophthalmopathy. Germline-derived CDR1 and CDR2 are SGHAT and FQNNGV. CDR3 length equals 15 residues. V shed 5 bases and J 4 bases; nucleotides not matched to a gene: 7. This clonotype was seen repeatedly, ten times or more. The source material, RNA transcripts, was used to amplify TCR beta CDR3 regions. HTBI primers were the set used in a first-round RT-PCR of the TCR CDR3. A single record per CDR3 protein comes from TCRdb applying MiXCR to the multiplex PCR reads. The data contain roughly 640,000 distinct CDR3 sequences, approximately 15% of them singletons.

The chain couples TRBV11-2 to TRBJ2-5; 10 nucleotides agree with TRBD2. The receptor comes from a middle-aged woman with Graves' ophthalmopathy. What was sequenced was blood. The CDR3 protein is CASSRMGLARETQYF. The CDR3, as DNA: TGTGCCAGCAGCCGAATGGGACTAGCGAGAGAGACCCAGTACTTC.